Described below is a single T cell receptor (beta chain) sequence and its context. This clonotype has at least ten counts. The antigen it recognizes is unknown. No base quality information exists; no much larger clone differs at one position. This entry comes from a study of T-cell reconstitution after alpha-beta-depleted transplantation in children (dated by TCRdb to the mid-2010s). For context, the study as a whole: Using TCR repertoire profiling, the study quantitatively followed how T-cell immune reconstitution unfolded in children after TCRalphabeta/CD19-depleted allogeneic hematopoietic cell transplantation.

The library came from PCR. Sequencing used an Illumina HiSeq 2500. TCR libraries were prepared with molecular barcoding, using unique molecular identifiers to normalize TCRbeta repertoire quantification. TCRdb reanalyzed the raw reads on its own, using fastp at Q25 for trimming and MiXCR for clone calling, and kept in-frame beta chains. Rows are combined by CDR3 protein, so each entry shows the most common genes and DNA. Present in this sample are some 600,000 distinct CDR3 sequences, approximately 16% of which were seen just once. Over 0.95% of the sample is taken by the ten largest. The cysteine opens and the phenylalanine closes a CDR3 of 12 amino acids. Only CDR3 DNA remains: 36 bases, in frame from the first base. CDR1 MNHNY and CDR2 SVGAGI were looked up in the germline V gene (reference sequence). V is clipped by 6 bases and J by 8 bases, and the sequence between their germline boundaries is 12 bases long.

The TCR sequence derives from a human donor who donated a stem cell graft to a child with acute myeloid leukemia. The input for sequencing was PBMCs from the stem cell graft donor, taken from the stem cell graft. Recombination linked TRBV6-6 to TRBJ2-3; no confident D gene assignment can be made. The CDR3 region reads CASREPLATQYF. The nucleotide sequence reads TGTGCCAGCAGAGAGCCGCTTGCTACGCAGTATTTT.